This entry concerns a single T cell receptor (beta chain). This entry is derived from a study of blood T cell repertoires in COVID-19. Whole-study context: Donors in the United States, Italy and Spain gave samples during acute or convalescent COVID-19. PBMCs, B-cell-depleted T cells, or T cells were the source of the cDNA or gDNA that made up the material.

The germline gives CDR1 MGHRA, CDR2 YSYEKL. This CDR3 region has 15 residues. The V gene end was trimmed by 3 bases and the J gene end by 2 bases; junction bases not matched to a gene: 4. Repertoires were generated with immunoSEQ multiplex PCR, while TCRdb's copy carries only in-frame clones and drops some. The sample contains some 120,000 clones, 80% of which appear only once. This rearrangement joins TRBV4-1 to TRBJ1-1, with TRBD1 matching over 9 bases. This sequence originates from a human donor in a cohort sampled during active COVID-19. Input material: peripheral blood. The CDR3 region is CASSQGQGINTEAFF. The CDR3 region has the DNA TGCGCCAGCAGCCAGGGACAGGGAATCAACACTGAAGCTTTCTTT.